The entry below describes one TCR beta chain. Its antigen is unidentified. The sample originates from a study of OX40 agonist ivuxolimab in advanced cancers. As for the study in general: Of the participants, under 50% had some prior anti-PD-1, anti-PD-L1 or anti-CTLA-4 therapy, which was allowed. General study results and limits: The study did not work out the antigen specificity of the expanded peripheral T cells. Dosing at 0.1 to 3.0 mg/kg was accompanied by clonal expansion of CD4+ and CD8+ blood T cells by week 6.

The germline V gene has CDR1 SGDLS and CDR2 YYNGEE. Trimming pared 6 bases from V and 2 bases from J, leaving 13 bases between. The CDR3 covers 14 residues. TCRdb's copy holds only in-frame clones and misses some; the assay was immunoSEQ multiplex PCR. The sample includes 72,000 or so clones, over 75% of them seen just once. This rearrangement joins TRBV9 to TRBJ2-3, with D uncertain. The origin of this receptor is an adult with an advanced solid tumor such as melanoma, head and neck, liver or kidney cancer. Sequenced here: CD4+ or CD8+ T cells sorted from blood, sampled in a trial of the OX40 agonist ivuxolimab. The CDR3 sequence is CASTPRGVTDTQYF. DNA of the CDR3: TGTGCCAGCACCCCCCGCGGAGTCACAGATACGCAGTATTTT. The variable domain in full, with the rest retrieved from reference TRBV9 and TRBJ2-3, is DSGVTQTPKHLITATGQRVTLRCSPRSGDLSVYWYQQSLDQGLQFLIQYYNGEERAKGNILERFSAQQFPDLHSELNLSSLELGDSALYFCASTPRGVTDTQYFGPGTRLTVL.